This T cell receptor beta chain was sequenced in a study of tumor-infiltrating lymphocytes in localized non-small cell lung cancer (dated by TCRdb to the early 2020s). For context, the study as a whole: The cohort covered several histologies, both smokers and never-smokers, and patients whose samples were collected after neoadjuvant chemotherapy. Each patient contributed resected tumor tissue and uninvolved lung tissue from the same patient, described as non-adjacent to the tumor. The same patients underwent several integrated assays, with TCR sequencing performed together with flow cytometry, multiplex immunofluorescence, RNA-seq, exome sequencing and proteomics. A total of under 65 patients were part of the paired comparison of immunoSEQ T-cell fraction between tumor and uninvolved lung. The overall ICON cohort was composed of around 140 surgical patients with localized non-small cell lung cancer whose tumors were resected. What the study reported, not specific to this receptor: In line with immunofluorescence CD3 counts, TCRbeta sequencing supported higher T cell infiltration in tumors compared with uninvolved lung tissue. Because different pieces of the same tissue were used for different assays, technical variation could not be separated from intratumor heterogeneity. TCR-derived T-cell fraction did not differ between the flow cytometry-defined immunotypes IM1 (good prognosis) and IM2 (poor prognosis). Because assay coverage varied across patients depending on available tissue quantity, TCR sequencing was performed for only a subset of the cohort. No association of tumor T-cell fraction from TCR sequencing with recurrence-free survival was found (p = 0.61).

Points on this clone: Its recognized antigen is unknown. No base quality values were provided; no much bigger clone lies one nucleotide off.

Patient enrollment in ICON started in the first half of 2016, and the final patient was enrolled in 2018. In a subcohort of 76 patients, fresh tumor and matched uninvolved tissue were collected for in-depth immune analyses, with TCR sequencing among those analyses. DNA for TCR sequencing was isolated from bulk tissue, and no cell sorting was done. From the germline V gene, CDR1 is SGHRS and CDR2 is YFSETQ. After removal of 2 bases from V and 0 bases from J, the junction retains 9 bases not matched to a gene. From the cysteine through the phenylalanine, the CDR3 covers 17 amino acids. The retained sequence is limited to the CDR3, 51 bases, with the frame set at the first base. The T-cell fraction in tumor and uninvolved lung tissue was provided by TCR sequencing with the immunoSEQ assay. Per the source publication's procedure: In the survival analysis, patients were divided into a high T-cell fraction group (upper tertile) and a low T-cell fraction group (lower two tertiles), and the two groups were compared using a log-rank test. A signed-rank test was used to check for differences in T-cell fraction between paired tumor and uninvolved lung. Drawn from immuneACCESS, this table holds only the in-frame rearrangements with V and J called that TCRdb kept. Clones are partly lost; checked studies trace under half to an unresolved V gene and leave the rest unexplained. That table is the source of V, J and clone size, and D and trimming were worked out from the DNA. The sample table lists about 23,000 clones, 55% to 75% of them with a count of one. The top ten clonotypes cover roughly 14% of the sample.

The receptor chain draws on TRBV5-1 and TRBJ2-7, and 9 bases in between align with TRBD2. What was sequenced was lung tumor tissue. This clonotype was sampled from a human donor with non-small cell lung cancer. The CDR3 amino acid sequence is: CASSLSFSGSYSYEQYF. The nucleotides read TGCGCCAGCAGCTTAAGTTTTAGCGGGAGTTACTCCTACGAGCAGTACTTC.